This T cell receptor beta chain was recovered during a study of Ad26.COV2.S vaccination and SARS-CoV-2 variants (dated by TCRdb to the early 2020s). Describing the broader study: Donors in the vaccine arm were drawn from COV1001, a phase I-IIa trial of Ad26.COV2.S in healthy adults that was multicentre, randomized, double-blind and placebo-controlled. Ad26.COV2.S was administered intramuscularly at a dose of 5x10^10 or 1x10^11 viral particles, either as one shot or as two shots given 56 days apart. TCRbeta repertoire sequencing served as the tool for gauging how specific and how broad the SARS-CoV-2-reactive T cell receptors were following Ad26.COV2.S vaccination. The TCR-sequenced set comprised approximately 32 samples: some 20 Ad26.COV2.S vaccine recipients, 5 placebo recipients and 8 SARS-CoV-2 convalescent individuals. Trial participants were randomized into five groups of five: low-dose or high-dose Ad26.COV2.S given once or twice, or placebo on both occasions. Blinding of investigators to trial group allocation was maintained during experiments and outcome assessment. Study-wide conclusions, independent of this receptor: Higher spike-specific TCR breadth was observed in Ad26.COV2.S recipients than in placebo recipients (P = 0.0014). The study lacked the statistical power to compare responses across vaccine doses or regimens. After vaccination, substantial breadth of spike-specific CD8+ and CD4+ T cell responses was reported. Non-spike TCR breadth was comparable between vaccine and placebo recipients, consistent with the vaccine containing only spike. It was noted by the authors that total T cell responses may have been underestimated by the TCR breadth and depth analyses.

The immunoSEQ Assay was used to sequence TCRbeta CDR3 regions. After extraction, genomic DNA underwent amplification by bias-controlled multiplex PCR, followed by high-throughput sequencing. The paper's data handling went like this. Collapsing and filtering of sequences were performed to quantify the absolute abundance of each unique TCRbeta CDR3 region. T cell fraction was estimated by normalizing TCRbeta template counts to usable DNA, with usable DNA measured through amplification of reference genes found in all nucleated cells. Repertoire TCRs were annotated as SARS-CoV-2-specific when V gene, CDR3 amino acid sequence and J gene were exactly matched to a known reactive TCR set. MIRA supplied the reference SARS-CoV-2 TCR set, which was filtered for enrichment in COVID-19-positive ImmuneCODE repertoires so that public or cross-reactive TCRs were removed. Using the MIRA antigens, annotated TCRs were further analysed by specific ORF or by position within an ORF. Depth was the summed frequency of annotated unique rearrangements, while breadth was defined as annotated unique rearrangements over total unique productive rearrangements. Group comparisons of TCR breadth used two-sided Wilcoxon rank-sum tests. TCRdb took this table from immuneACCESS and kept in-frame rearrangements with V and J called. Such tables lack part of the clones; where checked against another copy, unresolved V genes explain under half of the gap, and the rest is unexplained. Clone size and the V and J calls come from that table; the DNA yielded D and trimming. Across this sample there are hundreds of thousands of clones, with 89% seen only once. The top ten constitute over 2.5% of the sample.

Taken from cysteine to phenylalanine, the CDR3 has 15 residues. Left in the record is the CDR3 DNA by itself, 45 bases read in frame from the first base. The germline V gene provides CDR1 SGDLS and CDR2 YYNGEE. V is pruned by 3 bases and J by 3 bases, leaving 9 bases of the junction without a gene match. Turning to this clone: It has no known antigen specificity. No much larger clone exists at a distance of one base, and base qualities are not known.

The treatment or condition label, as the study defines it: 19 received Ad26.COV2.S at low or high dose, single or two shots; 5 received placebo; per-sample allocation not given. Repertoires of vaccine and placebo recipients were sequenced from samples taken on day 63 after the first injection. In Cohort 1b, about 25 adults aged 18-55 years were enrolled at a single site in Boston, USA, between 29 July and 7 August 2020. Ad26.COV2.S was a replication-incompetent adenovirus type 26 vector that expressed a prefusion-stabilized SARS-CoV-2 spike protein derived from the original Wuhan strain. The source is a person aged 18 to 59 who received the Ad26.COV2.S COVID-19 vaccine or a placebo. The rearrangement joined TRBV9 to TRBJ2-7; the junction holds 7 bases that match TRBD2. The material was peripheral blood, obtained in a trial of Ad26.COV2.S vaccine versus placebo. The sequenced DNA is TGTGCCAGCAGCGCGCCCCAGCGGGGAGACTACGAGCAGTACTTC. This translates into CASSAPQRGDYEQYF.